This T cell receptor beta chain was captured by sequencing in a study of identical twins. This clonotype was seen more than once but under ten times. Its cognate antigen is unknown. Template switching added a universal primer site; cDNA carried unique molecular identifiers. Using its own MiXCR run on the 5' RACE reads, TCRdb lists one record per CDR3 protein. The top ten clones hold approximately 0.48% of a sample with about 530,000 distinct CDR3 sequences, about a fifth of them seen once. Findings and limits, study-wide: The degree of excess twin sharing was weaker in beta out-of-frame sequences. The same donors were not followed; conclusions instead depended on cross-sectional statistical analysis. Where out-of-frame alpha sequences were twin-shared, they showed excess low generation probability.

V lost 3 bases, J lost 0 bases, and 1 base stayed unmatched. The CDR3 is made up of 15 amino acids. Germline CDR1 reads KGHDR; CDR2 reads SFDVKD. The sample was also reused in another study, on yellow fever vaccine responses in identical twins.

The chain couples TRBV24-1 to TRBJ2-1, with 7 bases lining up with TRBD2. Sequencing was done on a sample of CD4+ T cells sorted from blood. The TCR originated in a woman under 30 in good health. The CDR3 is CATSDRGVSYNEQFF. CDR3 nucleotides: TGTGCCACCAGTGATCGGGGGGTCTCCTACAATGAGCAGTTCTTC.